Given below is one T cell receptor beta chain in context. Germline V CDR1 and CDR2: MNHEY, SMNVEV (reference sequence). V was pared by 3 bases and J by 7 bases, with 4 bases of the junction left unmatched. The CDR3 has 13 residues. This record belongs to a study of blood T cell repertoires in COVID-19. About the research overall: The study drew acute and convalescent COVID-19 samples from the United States, Italy and Spain. PBMCs, B-cell-depleted T cells, or T cells provided the cDNA or gDNA that made up the material.

In the original processing: For nucleated cells, counts were estimated from reference gene primer amplification. The data were produced by immunoSEQ multiplex PCR, yet TCRdb's version contains in-frame clones alone and is incomplete. From that table come the V and J calls and clone size; the DNA was used to work out D and trimming. The profile shows about 120,000 clones, 80% to 85% of them singletons. The receptor was derived from a woman aged 45-59 years with acute or convalescent COVID-19. The chain recombines TRBV27 with TRBJ1-2, with TRBD1 matching 8 bases. The specimen sequenced was peripheral blood. The CDR3 sequence: CASSFQGARGYTF. The CDR3 DNA follows: TGTGCCAGCAGTTTCCAGGGGGCCCGTGGCTACACCTTC.